The sequence of this T cell receptor beta chain was determined in a study of cytomegalovirus exposure and HLA in healthy donors. Vbeta (60) and Jbeta (13) primers were used in the PCR. Sequencing used immunoSEQ multiplex PCR; TCRdb keeps in-frame clones, though not all of them. The sample gives fewer than 95,000 clones, 65% to 75% of which show up once; 15% to 20% is in the top ten. CDR1 and CDR2 from the germline V gene are MNHNS and SASEGT. The trim removed 9 bases at V and 5 bases at J, leaving 9 bases unmatched. CDR3 size: 13 residues. The TCR originated in a woman in her thirties or forties in good health and CMV-seropositive. The specimen sequenced was PBMCs. V and J are TRBV6-1 and TRBJ2-7; TRBD2 matches 8 bases. Here the CDR3 DNA reads TGTGCCAGTCAGAGCGGGAGAGTCCACGAGCAGTACTTC. Encoded protein: CASQSGRVHEQYF.